This entry lists 18 T cell receptor beta chains sequenced from one sample in a study of blood T cell repertoires in COVID-19. Sequenced by immunoSEQ multiplex PCR; TCRdb stores in-frame clones only, minus some. The table lists fewer than 500,000 clones, over 65% of them singletons, with 0.85% to 1.2% in the top ten. Input material: peripheral blood. The receptor source for this set is a human donor with acute or convalescent COVID-19. The donor label of this sample is uncertain.

The rearrangement joins TRBV19 to TRBJ2-6, with D unclear. The CDR3 covers 14 residues. V lost 0 bases, J lost 4 bases, and 4 bases lay in between. Germline V gene sequence: CDR1 LNHDA, CDR2 SQIVND (reference sequence). CDR3 coding DNA: TGTGCCAGTAGTATAGAGAGGGGGGCCAACGTCCTGACTTTC. Translation: CASSIERGANVLTF.

The J gene is TRBJ1-4, the V gene TRBV5-8; 11 bases line up with TRBD1. Germline CDR1 is SGHTS and CDR2 is YDEGEE. The CDR3 totals 17 residues. Trimming cost V 4 bases and J 3 bases; bases outside gene matches: 8. This chain's CDR3 is CASSVGQGAFSNEKLFF. CDR3 in DNA: TGTGCCAGCAGCGTTGGACAGGGGGCGTTTTCTAATGAAAAACTGTTTTTT. The entire variable domain, with the rest obtained from reference TRBV5-8 and TRBJ1-4, is as follows: EAGVTQSPTHLIKTRGQQATLRCSPISGHTSVYWYQQALGLGLQFLLWYDEGEERNRGNFPPRFSGRQFPNYSSELNVNALELEDSALYLCASSVGQGAFSNEKLFFGSGTQLSVL.

The chain carries TRBV6-5 and TRBJ2-1; 8 bases are a match to TRBD2. Germline CDR1 reads MNHEY; CDR2 reads SVGAGI. The CDR3 consists of 15 residues. J was trimmed by 8 bases and V by 8 bases; bases with no gene match: 14. The CDR3, as DNA: TGTGCCAGCGGGGTAGGAAGCGGGGGATCGTATGAGCAGTTCTTC. Translated: CASGVGSGGSYEQFF.

The chain recombines TRBV6-5 with TRBJ2-7, with TRBD1 identical over 7 bases. V lost 5 bases to trimming and J lost 5 bases; unmatched junction nucleotides: 6. The CDR3 spans 13 residues. CDR1 MNHEY and CDR2 SVGAGI come from the germline V gene. The CDR3 loop reads CASSPDRVDEQYF. CDR3 nucleotide sequence: TGTGCCAGCAGTCCCGACAGGGTGGACGAGCAGTACTTC.

This clone has a count of ten or more. The chain employs TRBV6-1 and TRBJ2-2; D perhaps matches TRBD2 (6 bases). This CDR3 is built from 14 residues. V was cut by 3 bases and J by 4 bases, with 9 bases left in between. The germline gives CDR1 MNHNS, CDR2 SASEGT. In DNA form, the CDR3 reads TGTGCCAGCAGTGATTACGGGGGCACCGGGGAGCTGTTTTTT. Translation gives CASSDYGGTGELFF.

The genes are TRBV7-9 and TRBJ2-2; 7 nucleotides agree with TRBD1. Per the germline V gene, CDR1 is SEHNR and CDR2 is FQNEAQ (reference sequence). The CDR3 contains 17 residues. Trimming cost V 2 bases and J 4 bases; bases outside gene matches: 10. CDR3 coding DNA: TGTGCCAGCAGCTTAAATTCCCAGGGGACAGTCACCGGGGAGCTGTTTTTT. This translates into CASSLNSQGTVTGELFF. Variable domain in full (rest from reference TRBV7-9 and TRBJ2-2): DTGVSQNPRHKITKRGQNVTFRCDPISEHNRLYWYRQTLGQGPEFLTYFQNEAQLEKSRLLSDRFSAERPKGSFSTLEIQRTEQGDSAMYLCASSLNSQGTVTGELFFGEGSRLTVL.

The genes are TRBV27 and TRBJ1-1; D may be TRBD1 (6 bases). The CDR3 runs to 16 residues. Germline V CDR1 and CDR2: MNHEY, SMNVEV (reference sequence). V was pared by 1 base and J by 0 bases, with 12 bases between. This CDR3 reads CASSLWGTPMNTEAFF. CDR3 nucleotides: TGTGCCAGCAGTTTATGGGGGACACCTATGAACACTGAAGCTTTCTTT.

This rearrangement joins TRBV14 to TRBJ1-2; D remains ambiguous. CDR3 length: 13 residues. Germline CDR1 is SGHDN and CDR2 is FVKESK. V was trimmed by 1 base and J by 5 bases, leaving 8 bases between them. This CDR3 is CASSQVLTYGYTF. The DNA for the CDR3 is TGTGCCAGCAGCCAAGTCCTGACATATGGCTACACCTTC.

CDR3 DNA: TGTGCCAGCAGTTACTCGAAGGCCGGGACATATGGCTACACCTTC. This gives the protein CASSYSKAGTYGYTF. V usage is TRBV6-5 and J usage is TRBJ1-2; maybe TRBD1 (6 bases). The CDR3 covers 15 residues. Germline CDR1 is MNHEY and CDR2 is SVGAGI. Trimming took off 0 bases at V and 5 bases at J, with 13 bases between the two ends.

The chain joins TRBV2 to TRBJ1-3, with 7 bases lining up with TRBD1. This CDR3 is built from 14 residues. Trimming at V came to 8 bases and at J to 3 bases, leaving 7 bases not matched to a gene. Germline CDR1 SNHLY, CDR2 FYNNEI. Here the CDR3 DNA reads TGTGCCAGCGGCGACAGGGTAGTTGGAAACACCATATATTTT. This gives the protein CASGDRVVGNTIYF.

This chain joins TRBV6-6 and TRBJ1-2; TRBD1 aligns across 10 bases. J gave up 4 bases and V 6 bases, and 5 bases lay outside the gene matches. This CDR3 is built from 14 residues. CDR1 and CDR2 (germline): MNHNY, SVGAGI (reference sequence). Here the CDR3 DNA reads TGTGCCAGCAGGGGTGGGACAGGGGCCTATGGCTACACCTTC. The encoded protein is CASRGGTGAYGYTF.

The chain links TRBV5-1 to TRBJ1-2; 9 nucleotides align to TRBD1. The ends lost 1 base at V and 8 bases at J; junction bases unmatched: 6. The CDR3 extends over 14 amino acids. Germline CDR1 and CDR2: SGHRS and YFSETQ. CDR3 DNA: TGCGCCAGCAGCTTGACAGGGGGCAGAGGCGGCTACACCTTC. It encodes CASSLTGGRGGYTF. Using reference TRBV5-1 and TRBJ1-2 for the parts outside the CDR3, the full variable domain is KAGVTQTPRYLIKTRGQQVTLSCSPISGHRSVSWYQQTPGQGLQFLFEYFSETQRNKGNFPGRFSGRQFSNSRSEMNVSTLELGDSALYLCASSLTGGRGGYTFGSGTRLTVV.

V is TRBV6-5 and J is TRBJ1-6; 7 nucleotides match TRBD1. Looked up from germline, CDR1 is MNHEY and CDR2 is SVGAGI. J lost 10 bases, V lost 6 bases, and 9 bases had no gene match. The CDR3 runs to 14 residues. This chain's CDR3 is CASRSRGIWSPLHF. The CDR3 coding sequence is TGTGCCAGCAGGTCCAGGGGGATTTGGTCACCCCTCCACTTT.

This clone showed up just a few times. The chain uses TRBV7-2 and TRBJ1-1; D ambiguous. V dropped 4 bases and J dropped 5 bases, with 14 bases sitting between them. The length of the CDR3 is 14 residues. Germline V gene lookup returns CDR1 SGHTA and CDR2 FQGNSA. In DNA, the CDR3 is TGTGCCAGCAGCTCTACCTATTCTTGGACTGAAGCTTTCTTT. Translation: CASSSTYSWTEAFF.

The chain employs TRBV5-1 and TRBJ1-2; 8 bases match TRBD1. Unmatched junction bases numbered 6, after V lost 4 bases and J lost 1 base. Germline V CDR1 and CDR2: SGHRS, YFSETQ. The CDR3 runs to 15 residues. In DNA, the CDR3 is TGCGCCAGCAGCACCCGACAGGGGAATAACTATGGCTACACCTTC. It codes for CASSTRQGNNYGYTF.

The chain joins TRBV7-9 to TRBJ2-3; D not resolved. CDR3 length: 14 amino acids. The germline V and J ends were trimmed by 2 bases and 0 bases, with 6 bases remaining between them. Germline assignment: CDR1 SEHNR and CDR2 FQNEAQ (reference sequence). CDR3 nucleotides: TGTGCCAGCAGCTTAATCCAGAGCACAGATACGCAGTATTTT. It encodes CASSLIQSTDTQYF.

In its sample, this clone was seen a few times. The chain combines TRBV28 with TRBJ2-3; 9 nucleotides agree with TRBD2. With 7 bases clipped from V and 5 bases from J, the junction kept 7 bases outside the gene matches. This CDR3 region has 14 residues. Germline V gene lookup returns CDR1 MDHEN and CDR2 SYDVKM. CDR3 residues: CASTLAGGLDTQYF. CDR3 DNA: TGTGCCAGCACCCTGGCGGGGGGGTTAGATACGCAGTATTTT.

The chain carries TRBV3-1 (or the pseudogene TRBV3-2) and TRBJ1-4; D unresolved. Between the trimmed V and J ends, which lost 4 bases and 0 bases, there was a span of 15 bases. The CDR3 has 17 residues. Per the germline V gene, CDR1 is LGHDT and CDR2 is YNNKEL (reference sequence). CDR3 loop: CASSPLEALSTNEKLFF. The CDR3 bases are TGTGCCAGCAGCCCCCTCGAGGCTTTGTCAACTAATGAAAAACTGTTTTTT.